A selection of T cell receptor beta chains follows, all from one sample in a study of technical replicates of blood from a few donors. Generated by immunoSEQ multiplex PCR, the TCRdb table keeps only in-frame clones and is missing some. The table lists fewer than 75,000 clones, 93% of them singletons. The specimen was T cells isolated from PBMCs. Receptors were obtained from a human donor in good health. Both conserved end residues are part of each CDR3. The D gene is left open where the match is weak. Size tells how often a clone was seen (once, few, many) or the class of an expanded clone, and some rows leave it out.

d_gene	abundance	v_gene	j_gene	CDR3aa	CDR3nt
.	.	TRBV12-5	TRBJ2-1	CASGVTPQVYYNEQFF	TGTGCTAGTGGGGTTACCCCTCAGGTTTACTACAATGAGCAGTTCTTC
.	.	TRBV11-2	TRBJ1-5	CASSPGVGGNQPQHF	TGTGCCAGCAGCCCCGGGGTAGGGGGAAATCAGCCCCAGCATTTT
.	once	TRBV30	TRBJ2-1	CAWSVPTSDYNEQFF	TGTGCCTGGAGTGTACCGACTAGTGACTACAATGAGCAGTTCTTC
.	.	TRBV30	TRBJ1-1	CAWRARTYTEAFF	TGTGCCTGGAGGGCCCGAACGTACACTGAAGCTTTCTTT
TRBD2	.	TRBV5-1	TRBJ2-3	CASSPARGDTDTQYF	TGCGCCAGCAGCCCCGCCCGGGGGGATACAGATACGCAGTATTTT
.	.	TRBV27	TRBJ1-5	CASSLGGGGQPQHF	TGTGCCAGCAGTTTAGGGGGAGGGGGTCAGCCCCAGCATTTT
.	.	TRBV4-1	TRBJ2-7	CASSQDWPGIEQYF	TGCGCCAGCAGCCAAGATTGGCCGGGGATCGAGCAGTACTTC
.	.	TRBV9	TRBJ2-2	CASRRDTGELFF	TGTGCCAGCAGGCGAGATACCGGGGAGCTGTTTTTT
.	.	TRBV5-5	TRBJ1-4	CASSLYGKLFF	TGTGCCAGCAGCTTGTACGGAAAACTGTTTTTT
.	.	TRBV7-9	TRBJ2-7	CASSPPLRGDDEQYF	TGTGCCAGCAGCCCCCCACTCCGCGGGGACGACGAGCAGTACTTC
TRBD1	.	TRBV5-1	TRBJ1-3	CASSPGQGVMGDSGNTIYF	TGCGCCAGCAGCCCGGGACAGGGGGTTATGGGAGACTCTGGAAACACCATATATTTT
.	.	TRBV5-6	TRBJ2-1	CASSLGQYNEQFF	TGTGCCAGCAGCTTGGGACAGTACAATGAGCAGTTCTTC
.	.	TRBV30	TRBJ2-6	CAWSLREIRSGANVLTF	TGTGCCTGGAGCCTACGGGAGATACGCTCTGGGGCCAACGTCCTGACTTTC
TRBD2	.	TRBV5-4	TRBJ2-3	CASSPGMSSGRDTQYF	TGTGCCAGCAGCCCTGGGATGAGTAGCGGGAGAGATACGCAGTATTTT
.	.	TRBV18	TRBJ1-4	CASSRSRGENEKLFF	TGTGCCAGCTCACGAAGCCGGGGGGAGAATGAAAAACTGTTTTTT
.	.	TRBV7-9	TRBJ1-1	CASSLVGGEGEAFF	TGTGCCAGCAGCTTAGTAGGTGGGGAGGGTGAAGCTTTCTTT
TRBD2	once	TRBV6-5	TRBJ2-7	CASSYSIRGSSYEQYF	TGTGCCAGCAGTTACTCGATCCGCGGGAGCTCCTACGAGCAGTACTTC
TRBD1	.	TRBV5-6	TRBJ1-5	CASSSRGADQPQHF	TGTGCCAGCAGCAGCAGGGGGGCGGATCAGCCCCAGCATTTT
.	.	TRBV4-1	TRBJ2-3	CASSQAPGFTDTQYF	TGCGCCAGCAGCCAAGCTCCGGGGTTCACAGATACGCAGTATTTT
TRBD1	once	TRBV28	TRBJ1-3	CASSLQSRDRGSGNTIYF	TGTGCCAGCAGTTTACAAAGCAGGGACAGGGGTTCTGGAAACACCATATATTTT
TRBD1	.	TRBV7-9	TRBJ1-4	CASSIGQGEKLFF	TGTGCCAGCAGCATCGGACAGGGTGAAAAACTGTTTTTT
.	.	TRBV28	TRBJ1-5	CASSLGVPPQHF	TGTGCCAGCAGCCTAGGGGTACCGCCCCAGCATTTT
TRBD1	.	TRBV5-1	TRBJ1-4	CASSLANRGPNEKLFF	TGCGCCAGCAGCTTGGCCAACAGGGGGCCTAATGAAAAACTGTTTTTT
TRBD2	.	TRBV5-4	TRBJ2-2	CASSFTSGRARTGELFF	TGTGCCAGCAGCTTTACTAGCGGGAGGGCAAGAACCGGGGAGCTGTTTTTT
TRBD2	.	TRBV7-6	TRBJ2-1	CASSISSSGRENEQFF	TGTGCCAGCAGTATAAGCTCTAGCGGGAGGGAGAATGAGCAGTTCTTC
TRBD2	.	TRBV10-1	TRBJ2-5	CASSGTSGPQETQYF	TGCGCCAGCAGCGGGACTAGCGGGCCCCAAGAGACCCAGTACTTC
.	.	TRBV15	TRBJ1-5	CATSRDSIQDYYSNQPQHF	TGTGCCACCAGCAGAGATTCAATACAGGACTACTATAGCAATCAGCCCCAGCATTTT
TRBD1	.	TRBV30	TRBJ1-2	CAWRRTGRSNYGYTF	TGTGCCTGGAGACGGACAGGGAGATCCAACTATGGCTACACCTTC
TRBD1	.	TRBV19	TRBJ1-1	CASTPGQSTEAFF	TGTGCCAGTACCCCGGGACAGAGCACTGAAGCTTTCTTT
TRBD2	.	TRBV4-1	TRBJ2-1	CASSPIRGLAGRNEQFF	TGCGCCAGTAGCCCGATTCGGGGACTAGCGGGGCGCAATGAGCAGTTCTTC
.	.	TRBV5-6	TRBJ1-5	CASSLGLGNQPQHF	TGTGCCAGCAGCTTGGGTTTAGGCAATCAGCCCCAGCATTTT
.	.	TRBV4-1	TRBJ2-3	CASSPARAGTDTQYF	TGCGCCAGCAGCCCGGCGAGGGCGGGAACAGATACGCAGTATTTT
.	.	TRBV7-6	TRBJ2-1	CASSLFLGDNEQFF	TGTGCCAGCAGCTTATTCTTGGGAGACAATGAGCAGTTCTTC
TRBD2	.	TRBV9	TRBJ2-3	CASSVVSGLAGGADTQYF	TGTGCCAGCAGCGTAGTAAGTGGACTAGCGGGAGGGGCAGATACGCAGTATTTT
.	.	TRBV10-3	TRBJ1-2	CAISESETGLYGYTF	TGTGCCATCAGTGAGTCTGAGACAGGCCTTTATGGCTACACCTTC
.	.	TRBV2	TRBJ2-7	CASKAEHLSYEQYF	TGTGCCAGCAAGGCGGAGCACTTATCCTACGAGCAGTACTTC
TRBD1	.	TRBV28	TRBJ1-5	CASSLGAGGQPQHF	TGTGCCAGCAGTTTGGGGGCAGGGGGTCAGCCCCAGCATTTT
TRBD2	.	TRBV19	TRBJ2-3	CASSSFSSGGTDTQYF	TGTGCCAGTTCCTCGTTTTCCAGCGGGGGGACAGATACGCAGTATTTT
TRBD2	.	TRBV5-1	TRBJ2-1	CASSFTSGRANEQFF	TGCGCCAGCAGCTTCACTAGCGGGAGGGCCAATGAGCAGTTCTTC
.	.	TRBV7-9	TRBJ1-1	CASRAAANTEAFF	TGTGCCAGCAGGGCGGCGGCGAACACTGAAGCTTTCTTT
TRBD2	once	TRBV7-9	TRBJ2-3	CASSPWASGGSDTQYF	TGTGCCAGCAGCCCGTGGGCCAGCGGGGGGTCAGATACGCAGTATTTT
TRBD1	.	TRBV11-3	TRBJ1-1	CASRDRGGTEAFF	TGTGCCAGCAGGGACAGGGGAGGCACTGAAGCTTTCTTT
.	.	TRBV5-1	TRBJ2-3	CASSLGSRPATDTQYF	TGCGCCAGCAGCTTGGGGTCCAGGCCAGCCACAGATACGCAGTATTTT
.	.	TRBV11-2	TRBJ1-2	CASSSTGRGPNYGYTF	TGTGCCAGCAGTTCAACTGGGAGGGGACCTAACTATGGCTACACCTTC
TRBD1	.	TRBV5-5	TRBJ2-7	CASSLTGTGSTEQYF	TGTGCCAGCAGCCTGACCGGGACAGGGTCGACCGAGCAGTACTTC
TRBD1	few	TRBV30	TRBJ1-5	CAWSMTGGGQPQHF	TGTGCCTGGAGTATGACAGGGGGCGGTCAGCCCCAGCATTTT
.	.	TRBV27	TRBJ2-7	CASYSILRGLTYEQYF	TGTGCCAGCTATTCGATTTTAAGGGGTCTTACCTACGAGCAGTACTTC
.	.	TRBV5-4	TRBJ2-3	CASSLGLTDTQYF	TGTGCCAGCAGCTTGGGACTCACAGATACGCAGTATTTT
.	.	TRBV6-5	TRBJ2-1	CASNQGTEQFF	TGTGCCAGCAACCAGGGAACTGAGCAGTTCTTC
TRBD1	.	TRBV25-1	TRBJ1-1	CASSERTGAEAFF	TGTGCCAGCAGTGAACGGACAGGGGCTGAAGCTTTCTTT
TRBD2	few	TRBV2	TRBJ2-3	CASSGGGANGDTQYF	TGTGCCAGCAGTGGCGGGGGGGCCAATGGAGATACGCAGTATTTT
.	once	TRBV11-3	TRBJ2-2	CASSPLGGTGELFF	TGTGCCAGCAGCCCCTTAGGGGGAACCGGGGAGCTGTTTTTT